Each of the 18 T cell receptor beta chains below was sequenced from the same sample in a study of blood T cell repertoires in COVID-19. Using immunoSEQ multiplex PCR, the repertoire was profiled, and TCRdb retains in-frame clones only, with some absent. Seen here are 85,000 to 95,000 clones, 85% to 95% observed once, and the top ten hold just under 4%. Sequencing was done on a sample of peripheral blood. The receptors shown here come from a woman in her forties or fifties in a cohort sampled during active COVID-19.

This chain links TRBV27 with TRBJ1-5; possible D gene TRBD1, 6 bases. This CDR3 is 16 amino acids long. V lost 5 bases, J lost 3 bases, and 17 bases lay in between. Per the germline V gene, CDR1 is MNHEY and CDR2 is SMNVEV (reference sequence). CDR3 in DNA: TGTGCCAGCAGTCAAACCCCCGGGGGGCACAATCAGCCCCAGCATTTT. Amino acids: CASSQTPGGHNQPQHF.

The chain employs TRBV7-8 and TRBJ2-7, with 7 positions matching TRBD2. J was trimmed by 2 bases and V by 0 bases; bases with no gene match: 7. CDR3 length equals 16 residues. The germline V gene encodes CDR1 SGHVS and CDR2 FQNEAQ. The CDR3 loop is CASSLAGGAGPYEQYF. The CDR3 nucleotides are TGTGCCAGCAGCTTAGCGGGAGGGGCAGGGCCCTACGAGCAGTACTTC.

As DNA, the CDR3 is TGTGCCAGCAGTTTATTAGCCCCATCAAACGAGCAGTACTTC. It yields the protein CASSLLAPSNEQYF. This chain joins TRBV27 and TRBJ2-7; no clear D gene. Looked up from germline, CDR1 is MNHEY and CDR2 is SMNVEV (reference sequence). Trimming removed 1 base from V and 5 bases from J, with 12 bases in between. This CDR3 is built from 14 residues.

The chain is built from TRBV4-2 and TRBJ2-2; TRBD1 matches 8 bases. Germline-derived CDR1 and CDR2 are LGHNA and YNFKEQ. Trimming cost V 4 bases and J 6 bases; bases outside gene matches: 10. The CDR3 length is 16 residues. The CDR3 spells CASSRGRGRLAGELFF. The CDR3 nucleotides are TGTGCCAGCAGCCGGGGCAGGGGGCGCTTGGCCGGGGAGCTGTTTTTT.

The chain combines TRBV4-2 with TRBJ2-4; the match to TRBD1 covers 9 bases. The junction had 16 bases not matched to a gene; V was cut back by 1 base and J by 0 bases. The germline CDR1 and CDR2 sequences are LGHNA and YNFKEQ. The CDR3 contains 21 residues. Written as DNA, the CDR3 is TGTGCCAGCAGCCAAGTCGGTCGGGGGACAGGGTGGGAGCTAGCCAAAAACATTCAGTACTTC. Translation: CASSQVGRGTGWELAKNIQYF.

The chain has TRBV6-1 and TRBJ2-6; D may be TRBD2 (6 bases). CDR3 length equals 13 residues. Per the germline V gene, CDR1 is MNHNS and CDR2 is SASEGT. CDR3 residues: CAYGGSGANVLTF. In DNA form, the CDR3 reads TGTGCTTACGGGGGCTCTGGGGCCAACGTCCTGACTTTC.

This rearrangement joins TRBV5-6 to TRBJ2-3, with 10 bases that match TRBD2. V dropped 4 bases and J dropped 4; count of bases not matched to a gene: 18. Per germline, CDR1 SGHDT and CDR2 YYEEEE. The CDR3 spans 19 residues. As DNA, the CDR3 is TGTGCCAGCAGCCTCATTAACTTTTTCCTAGCGGGGGAATCAGATACGCAGTATTTT. Translating it yields CASSLINFFLAGESDTQYF. Drawing the rest from reference TRBV5-6 and TRBJ2-3, the complete variable domain is DAGVTQSPTHLIKTRGQQVTLRCSPKSGHDTVSWYQQALGQGPQFIFQYYEEEERQRGNFPDRFSGHQFPNYSSELNVNALLLGDSALYLCASSLINFFLAGESDTQYFGPGTRLTVL.

The CDR3 loop reads CASSQLAGGSYNEQFF. CDR3 sequence (DNA): TGTGCCAGCAGCCAACTTGCGGGGGGTTCCTACAATGAGCAGTTCTTC. The chain employs TRBV14 and TRBJ2-1, with 8 bases aligning to TRBD2. Trimming removed 2 bases from V and 1 base from J; junction bases left unmatched: 4. CDR1 and CDR2 from the germline V gene are SGHDN and FVKESK. The CDR3 totals 16 residues.

The CDR3 DNA reads TGTGCCAGCGGGTCAACTGGGGGACAAAACTATGGCTACACCTTC. It yields the protein CASGSTGGQNYGYTF. The chain carries TRBV28 and TRBJ1-2; tentative D call: TRBD1 (6 bases). CDR1 MDHEN and CDR2 SYDVKM come from the germline V gene. The CDR3 length is 15 residues. V was clipped by 8 bases and J by 2 bases, with 18 bases between them.

J is TRBJ2-5 and V is TRBV11-3; 7 nucleotides align to TRBD2. The CDR3 runs 13 residues. The junction had 4 bases not matched to a gene; V was cut back by 5 bases and J by 4 bases. Germline lookup yields CDR1 SGHNT and CDR2 YENEEA. This chain's CDR3 is CASSREEGETQYF. The CDR3, as DNA: TGTGCCAGCAGCCGGGAGGAAGGAGAGACCCAGTACTTC.

This rearrangement joins TRBV6-4 to TRBJ1-1, with 8 bases aligning to TRBD1. The CDR3 is made up of 14 amino acids. Germline V gene lookup returns CDR1 MRHNA and CDR2 SNTAGT. V shed 6 bases and J 2 bases; nucleotides not matched to a gene: 5. CDR3 sequence: CASRTDRGNTEAFF. The CDR3, as DNA: TGTGCCAGCAGGACAGACAGGGGAAACACTGAAGCTTTCTTT.

V gene TRBV18 combines with J gene TRBJ2-7; the match to TRBD2 covers 8 bases. The CDR3 is 17 residues long. CDR1 is KGHSH and CDR2 is LQKENI in the germline V gene. The V and J ends lost 3 bases and 2 bases, in that order; junction bases with no gene match: 12. CDR3 residues: CASSPPYASGGPYEQYF. CDR3 sequence (DNA): TGTGCCAGCTCACCCCCGTACGCGAGCGGGGGTCCCTACGAGCAGTACTTC.

Turning to this clone: The junction does not match germline at one end; this may be a read error. This chain connects TRBV5-1 to TRBJ2-7; D ambiguous. The CDR3 extends over 14 amino acids. In germline, CDR1 is SGHRS, CDR2 YFSETQ. The CDR3 nucleotides are TGCGCCAGCAGCTTGGTATCGACCGGGTTTCCCGACGTATTC. It encodes CASSLVSTGFPDVF.

This clone has only one observation. This chain joins TRBV7-3 and TRBJ2-2; 8 nucleotides match TRBD1. J gave up 4 bases and V 5 bases, and 9 bases lay outside the gene matches. The CDR3 loop spans 16 amino acids. Germline CDR1 SGHTA, CDR2 FQGTGA. CDR3 bases: TGTGCCAGCAGCCCATCAGGGGGCGCGGGCACCGGGGAGCTGTTTTTT. It translates to CASSPSGGAGTGELFF.

This chain uses TRBV11-3 with TRBJ2-7, with TRBD1 matching 9 bases. The CDR3 covers 15 residues. With V trimmed by 5 bases and J by 4 bases, 9 bases remained unmatched. Germline V gene data show CDR1 as SGHNT and CDR2 as YENEEA. The CDR3 is CASSPRTGDTYEQYF. In DNA, the CDR3 is TGTGCCAGCAGCCCTAGGACAGGGGACACGTACGAGCAGTACTTC.

In nucleotides, the CDR3 is TGTGCCAGCTCCCCGGACAGTTTTAATTCACCCCTCCACTTT. Translating it yields CASSPDSFNSPLHF. V usage is TRBV18 and J usage is TRBJ1-6; a possible D gene is TRBD1 (6 bases). Germline values: CDR1 KGHSH, CDR2 LQKENI. This CDR3 comprises 14 residues. Trimming took 6 bases from V and 6 from J, leaving 12 bases between them.

V is TRBV5-1 and J is TRBJ1-2; D is undetermined. The CDR3 contains 15 residues. Trimming cost V 4 bases and J 4 bases, with 17 bases left between them. Germline CDR1 reads SGHRS; CDR2 reads YFSETQ. This chain's CDR3 is CASSVSAGTIYGYTF. In DNA form, the CDR3 reads TGCGCCAGCAGCGTTTCGGCAGGTACGATCTATGGCTACACCTTC.

The chain carries TRBV2 and TRBJ1-2; D might be TRBD1 (6 bases). This CDR3 is built from 13 residues. V lost 1 base, J lost 4 bases, and 7 bases lay in between. Germline CDR1 reads SNHLY; CDR2 reads FYNNEI. CDR3 sequence reads: CASSEGRGYGYTF. As DNA, the CDR3 is TGTGCCAGCAGTGAAGGCAGGGGCTATGGCTACACCTTC.